These 10 T cell receptor beta chains were sequenced from one sample in a study of blood T cells in healthy people across ages. It was with a sample-barcoded 5' primer and a J-beta primer mix that a second PCR of roughly 6 to 12 cycles was run. TCRdb independently ran MiXCR on the 5' RACE reads; one entry per CDR3 protein. This table holds 600,000 to 800,000 distinct CDR3 sequences, under 25% found once. The specimen was blood. These TCRs come from a man aged 65 to 85 in good health.

The rearrangement joins TRBV6-2 or TRBV6-3 to TRBJ2-7; perhaps TRBD2 as D (5 bases). V shed 8 bases and J shed 5 bases, with 10 bases lying between them. Looked up from germline, CDR1 is MNHEY and CDR2 is SVGEGT. The CDR3 totals 11 residues. This CDR3 is CASARGDEQYF. CDR3 DNA: TGTGCCAGCGCCCGGGGAGACGAGCAGTACTTC.

The CDR3 sequence: CSALEPPYGYTF. The CDR3 nucleotides read TGCAGTGCCCTTGAACCTCCCTATGGCTACACCTTC. The V and J genes are TRBV20-1 and TRBJ1-2; D uncertain. V was cut by 6 bases and J by 4 bases, with 12 bases left in between. Per germline, CDR1 DFQATT and CDR2 SNEGSKA (reference sequence). This CDR3 is built from 12 residues.

Regarding this clonotype: Germline and junction disagree at one end, which may indicate a read error. The chain uses TRBV7-7 and TRBJ2-5; 9 bases agree with TRBD1. Germline lookup yields CDR1 SSHAT and CDR2 FNYEAQ (reference sequence). This CDR3 spans 16 amino acids. CDR3 coding DNA: TGTGCTAGCAGCTTGGGACAGGGCAGGGCTCAAGAGACCCAGTACTTC. It yields the protein CASSLGQGRAQETQYF.

This clonotype was recorded a few times. V gene TRBV5-1 combines with J gene TRBJ2-3; TRBD1 is a possible D gene (5 bases). This CDR3 is built from 15 residues. Germline CDR1 SGHRS, CDR2 YFSETQ. The V end lost 0 bases, the J end lost 2 bases, and 10 bases lay between the germline ends. CDR3 DNA sequence: TGCGCCAGCAGCTTGGGGACAACAACCACAGATACGCAGTATTTT. Protein: CASSLGTTTTDTQYF.

The chain employs TRBV24-1 and TRBJ2-5; D unresolved. Trimming pared 7 bases from V and 5 bases from J, leaving 7 bases between. The CDR3 runs to 11 residues. Germline V gene sequence: CDR1 KGHDR, CDR2 SFDVKD. CDR3 nucleotides: TGTGCCACCAGCGAAGGCGAGACCCAGTACTTC. Its translation is CATSEGETQYF.

This clonotype showed up just a few times. The chain employs TRBV5-1 and TRBJ2-7; TRBD2 agrees at 12 bases. CDR1 is SGHRS, CDR2 YFSETQ, per germline. Trimming at V came to 3 bases and at J to 3 bases, leaving 4 bases not matched to a gene. This CDR3 is built from 15 residues. CDR3 sequence (DNA): TGCGCCAGCAGCTCGGGACTAGCGGGCCTCTACGAGCAGTACTTC. This sequence encodes CASSSGLAGLYEQYF.

This clonotype was detected only a few times. The CDR3 bases are TGTGCCTGGAGTCGGACTGGCTACGAGCAGTACTTC. It is translated as CAWSRTGYEQYF. The chain carries TRBV30 and TRBJ2-5; perhaps TRBD2 as D (5 bases). The J call may not be correct, given that the DNA end is closer to TRBJ2-7. This CDR3 comprises 12 residues. Germline CDR1 and CDR2: GTSNPN and SVGIG (reference sequence).

This chain connects TRBV9 to TRBJ2-7; 7 bases match TRBD2. CDR3 length: 18 amino acids. V was clipped by 0 bases and J by 0 bases; unmatched bases: 12. The germline V gene encodes CDR1 SGDLS and CDR2 YYNGEE. This CDR3 is CASSVGPLLGEGSYEQYF. In DNA, the CDR3 is TGTGCCAGCAGCGTAGGGCCCCTCTTAGGGGAGGGCTCCTACGAGCAGTACTTC.

In its sample, this clonotype was seen a few times. The chain joins TRBV11-2 to TRBJ2-1, with 8 positions matching TRBD2. The CDR3 spans 15 residues. Trimming removed 1 base from V and 5 bases from J; junction bases left unmatched: 4. The germline CDR1 and CDR2 sequences are SGHAT and FQNNGV. The chain's CDR3 is CASSLAGGLNNEQFF. The CDR3 DNA reads as TGTGCCAGCAGCTTAGCGGGAGGGTTGAACAATGAGCAGTTCTTC.

Turning to this clonotype: It may be a read error: a sequence one base away is much more abundant. The J gene is TRBJ2-5, the V gene TRBV7-9; 7 bases match TRBD1. The CDR3 runs 14 residues. Germline lookup yields CDR1 SEHNR and CDR2 FQNEAQ (reference sequence). J was trimmed by 1 base and V by 5 bases; bases with no gene match: 4. CDR3 coding DNA: TGTGCCAGCAGCGTCGGGACAGCCCAAGAGACCCAGTACTTC. Translating it yields CASSVGTAQETQYF.